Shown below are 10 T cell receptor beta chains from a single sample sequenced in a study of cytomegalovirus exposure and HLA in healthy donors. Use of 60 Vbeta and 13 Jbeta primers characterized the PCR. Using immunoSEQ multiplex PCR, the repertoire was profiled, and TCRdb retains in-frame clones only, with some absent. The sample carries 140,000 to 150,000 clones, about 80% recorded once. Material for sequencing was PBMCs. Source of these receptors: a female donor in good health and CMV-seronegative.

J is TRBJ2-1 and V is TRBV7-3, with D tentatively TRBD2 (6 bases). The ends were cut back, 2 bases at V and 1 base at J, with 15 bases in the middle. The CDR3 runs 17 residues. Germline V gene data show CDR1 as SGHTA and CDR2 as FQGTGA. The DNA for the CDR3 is TGTGCCAGCAGCTTATTTCTGCGGGGCTCATCCTACAATGAGCAGTTCTTC. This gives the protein CASSLFLRGSSYNEQFF.

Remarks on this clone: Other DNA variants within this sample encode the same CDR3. DNA of the CDR3: TGTGCCAGCAGCTTATACGGGCGCGGCGGGACCACGAACACCGGGGAGCTGTTTTTT. Translating gives CASSLYGRGGTTNTGELFF. The J gene is TRBJ2-2, the V gene TRBV7-3, with D maybe TRBD2 (6 bases). The V and J ends lost 2 bases and 0 bases respectively, with 19 bases between them. CDR3 size: 19 residues. Per the germline V gene, CDR1 is SGHTA and CDR2 is FQGTGA.

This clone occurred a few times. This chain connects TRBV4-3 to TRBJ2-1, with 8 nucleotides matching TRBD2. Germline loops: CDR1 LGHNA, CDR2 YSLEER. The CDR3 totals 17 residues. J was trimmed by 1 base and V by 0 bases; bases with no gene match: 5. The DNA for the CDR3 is TGCGCCAGCAGCCAAGACTCGGGGGGGGCTTCCTACAATGAGCAGTTCTTC. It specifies CASSQDSGGASYNEQFF.

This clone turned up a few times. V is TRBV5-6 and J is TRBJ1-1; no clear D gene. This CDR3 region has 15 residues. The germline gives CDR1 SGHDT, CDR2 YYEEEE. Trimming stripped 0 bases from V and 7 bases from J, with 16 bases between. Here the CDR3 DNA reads TGTGCCAGCAGCTTGGGCTCTCGCCTCGGGAGTGAAGCTTTCTTT. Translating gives CASSLGSRLGSEAFF.

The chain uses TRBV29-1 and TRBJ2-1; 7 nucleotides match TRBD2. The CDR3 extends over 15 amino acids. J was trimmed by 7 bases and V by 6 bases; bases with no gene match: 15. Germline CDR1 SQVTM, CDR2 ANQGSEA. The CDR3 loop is CSVETGLVGRNEQFF. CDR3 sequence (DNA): TGCAGCGTGGAGACTGGACTAGTAGGTAGGAATGAGCAGTTCTTC.

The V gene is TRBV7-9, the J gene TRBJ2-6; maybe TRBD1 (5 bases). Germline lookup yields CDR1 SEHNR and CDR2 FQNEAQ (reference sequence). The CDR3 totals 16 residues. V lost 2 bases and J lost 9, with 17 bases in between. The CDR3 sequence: CASSLIQGRFLNVLTF. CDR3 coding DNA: TGTGCCAGCAGCTTAATCCAGGGCCGCTTCCTCAACGTCCTGACTTTC.

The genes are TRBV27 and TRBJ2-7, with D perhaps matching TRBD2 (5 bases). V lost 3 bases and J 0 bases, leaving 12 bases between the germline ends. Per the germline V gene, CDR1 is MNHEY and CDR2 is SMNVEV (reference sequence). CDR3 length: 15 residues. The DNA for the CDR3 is TGTGCCAGCAGTTTCCTTAGCGCCAGCTCCTACGAGCAGTACTTC. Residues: CASSFLSASSYEQYF.

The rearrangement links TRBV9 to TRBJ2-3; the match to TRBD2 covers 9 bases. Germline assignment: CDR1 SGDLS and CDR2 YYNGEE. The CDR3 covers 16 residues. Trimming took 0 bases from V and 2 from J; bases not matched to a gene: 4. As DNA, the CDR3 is TGTGCCAGCAGCGTAGTCTCTAGCGGGAACACAGATACGCAGTATTTT. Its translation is CASSVVSSGNTDTQYF.

The CDR3 bases are TGTGCCAGCAGCTTGACAGGGCGCTACGAGCAGTACTTC. Its protein is CASSLTGRYEQYF. This chain connects TRBV5-6 to TRBJ2-7; TRBD1 is a possible D gene (6 bases). V gave up 1 base and J gave up 3 bases, with 8 bases separating them. CDR1 and CDR2 (germline): SGHDT, YYEEEE. The length of the CDR3 is 13 residues.

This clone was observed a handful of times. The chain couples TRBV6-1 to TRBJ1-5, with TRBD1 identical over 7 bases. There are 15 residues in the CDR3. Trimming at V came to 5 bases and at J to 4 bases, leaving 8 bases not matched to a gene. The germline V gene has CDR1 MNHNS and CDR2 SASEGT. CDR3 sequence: CASSRDRDSNQPQHF. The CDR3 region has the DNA TGTGCCAGCAGTCGGGACAGAGACTCAAATCAGCCCCAGCATTTT.